The subject of this entry is one T cell receptor (beta chain). Profiling relied on immunoSEQ multiplex PCR, and the TCRdb table lists in-frame clones only, not all of them. This table has under 45,000 clones, over 60% appearing once. V dropped 0 bases and J dropped 8; count of bases not matched to a gene: 10. Germline CDR1 and CDR2: MGHRA and YSYEKL. This CDR3 is built from 17 residues. This specimen belongs to a study of OX40 agonist ivuxolimab in advanced cancers. This receptor was identified in an adult with an advanced solid tumor such as melanoma, head and neck, liver or kidney cancer. The sequenced sample was CD4+ or CD8+ T cells sorted from blood, obtained in a trial of the OX40 agonist ivuxolimab. The chain carries TRBV4-1 and TRBJ2-1, with TRBD1 identical over 10 bases. CDR3 in amino acids: CASSQDPGDRGKDEQFF. The CDR3 nucleotides are TGCGCCAGCAGCCAAGATCCGGGGGACAGGGGTAAAGATGAGCAGTTCTTC.